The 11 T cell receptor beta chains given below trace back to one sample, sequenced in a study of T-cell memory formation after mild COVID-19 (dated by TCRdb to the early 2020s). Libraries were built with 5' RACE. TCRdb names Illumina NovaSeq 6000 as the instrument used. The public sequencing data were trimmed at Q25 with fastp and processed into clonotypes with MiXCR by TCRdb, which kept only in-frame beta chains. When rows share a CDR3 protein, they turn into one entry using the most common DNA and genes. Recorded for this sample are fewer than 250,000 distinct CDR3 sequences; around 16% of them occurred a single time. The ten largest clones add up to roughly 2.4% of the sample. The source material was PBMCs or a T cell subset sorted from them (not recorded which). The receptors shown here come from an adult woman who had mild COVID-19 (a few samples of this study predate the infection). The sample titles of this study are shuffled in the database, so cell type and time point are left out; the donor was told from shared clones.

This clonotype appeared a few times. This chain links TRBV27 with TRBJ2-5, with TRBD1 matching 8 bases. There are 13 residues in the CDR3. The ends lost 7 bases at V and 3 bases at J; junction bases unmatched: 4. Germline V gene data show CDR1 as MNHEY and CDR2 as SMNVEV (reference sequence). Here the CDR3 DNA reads TGTGCCAGCACCCTGGACAGGGAAGAGACCCAGTACTTC. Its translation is CASTLDREETQYF.

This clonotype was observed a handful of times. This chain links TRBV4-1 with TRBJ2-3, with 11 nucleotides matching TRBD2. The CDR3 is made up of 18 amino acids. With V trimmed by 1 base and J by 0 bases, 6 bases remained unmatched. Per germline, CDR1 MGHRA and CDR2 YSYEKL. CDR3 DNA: TGCGCCAGCAGCCAAGTGACCCTAGCGGGGGGCAGCACAGATACGCAGTATTTT. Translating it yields CASSQVTLAGGSTDTQYF.

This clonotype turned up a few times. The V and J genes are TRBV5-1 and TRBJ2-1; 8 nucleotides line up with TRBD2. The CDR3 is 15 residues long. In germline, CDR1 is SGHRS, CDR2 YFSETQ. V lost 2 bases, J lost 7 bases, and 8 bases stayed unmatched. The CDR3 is CASSLGGRRINEQFF. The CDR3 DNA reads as TGCGCCAGCAGCTTAGGCGGGAGGAGGATAAATGAGCAGTTCTTC. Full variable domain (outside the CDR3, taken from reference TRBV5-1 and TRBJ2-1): KAGVTQTPRYLIKTRGQQVTLSCSPISGHRSVSWYQQTPGQGLQFLFEYFSETQRNKGNFPGRFSGRQFSNSRSEMNVSTLELGDSALYLCASSLGGRRINEQFFGPGTRLTVL.

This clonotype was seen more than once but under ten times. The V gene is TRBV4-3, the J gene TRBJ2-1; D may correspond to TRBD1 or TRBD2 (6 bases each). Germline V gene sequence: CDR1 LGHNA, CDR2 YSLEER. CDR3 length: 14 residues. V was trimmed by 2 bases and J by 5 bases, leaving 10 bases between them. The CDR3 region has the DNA TGCGCCAGCAGCCAAAGAGGGGGGAACAATGAGCAGTTCTTC. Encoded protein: CASSQRGGNNEQFF.

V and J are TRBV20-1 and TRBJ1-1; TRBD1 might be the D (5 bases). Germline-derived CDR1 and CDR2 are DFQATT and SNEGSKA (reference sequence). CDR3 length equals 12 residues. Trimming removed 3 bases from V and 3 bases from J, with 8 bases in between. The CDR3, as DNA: TGCAGTGCTAGGGGACTCCACACTGAAGCTTTCTTT. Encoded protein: CSARGLHTEAFF.

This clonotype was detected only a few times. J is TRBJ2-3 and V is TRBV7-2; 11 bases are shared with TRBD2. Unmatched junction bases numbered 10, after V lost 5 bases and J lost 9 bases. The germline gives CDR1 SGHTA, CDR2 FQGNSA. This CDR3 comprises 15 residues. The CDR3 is CASSRKLAGVDTQYF. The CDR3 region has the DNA TGTGCCAGCAGCCGGAAACTAGCGGGAGTCGACACGCAGTATTTT.

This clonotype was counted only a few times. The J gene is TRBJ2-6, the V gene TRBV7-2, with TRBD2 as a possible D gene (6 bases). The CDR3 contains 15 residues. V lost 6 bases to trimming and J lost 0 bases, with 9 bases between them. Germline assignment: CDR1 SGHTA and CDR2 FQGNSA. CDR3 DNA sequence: TGTGCCAGCAGACCGACTAGCTCTGGGGCCAACGTCCTGACTTTC. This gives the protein CASRPTSSGANVLTF.

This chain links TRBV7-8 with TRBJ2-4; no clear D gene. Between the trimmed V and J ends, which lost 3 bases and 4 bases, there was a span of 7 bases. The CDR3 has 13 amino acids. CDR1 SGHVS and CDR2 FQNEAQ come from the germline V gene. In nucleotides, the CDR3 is TGTGCCAGCAGCTTGAACCAAAAAAACATTCAGTACTTC. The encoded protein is CASSLNQKNIQYF.

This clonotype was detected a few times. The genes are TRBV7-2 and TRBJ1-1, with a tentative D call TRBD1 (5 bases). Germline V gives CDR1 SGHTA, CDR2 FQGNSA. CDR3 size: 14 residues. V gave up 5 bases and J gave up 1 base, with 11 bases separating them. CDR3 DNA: TGTGCCAGCAGCCAACGGAGGGGGAACACTGAAGCTTTCTTT. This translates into CASSQRRGNTEAFF.

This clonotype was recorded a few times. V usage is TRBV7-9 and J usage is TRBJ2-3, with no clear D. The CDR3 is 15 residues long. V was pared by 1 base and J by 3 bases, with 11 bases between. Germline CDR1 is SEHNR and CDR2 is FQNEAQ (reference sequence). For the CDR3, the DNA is TGTGCCAGCAGCTTAGACTCGGGCAGAACAGATACGCAGTATTTT. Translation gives CASSLDSGRTDTQYF.

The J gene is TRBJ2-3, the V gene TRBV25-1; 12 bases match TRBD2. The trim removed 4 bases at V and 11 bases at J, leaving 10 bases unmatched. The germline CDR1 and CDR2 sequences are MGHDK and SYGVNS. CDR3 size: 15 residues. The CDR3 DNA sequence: TGTGCCAGCAGTGCACCGGGACTAGCGGGCAGAGGGCAGTATTTT. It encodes CASSAPGLAGRGQYF.